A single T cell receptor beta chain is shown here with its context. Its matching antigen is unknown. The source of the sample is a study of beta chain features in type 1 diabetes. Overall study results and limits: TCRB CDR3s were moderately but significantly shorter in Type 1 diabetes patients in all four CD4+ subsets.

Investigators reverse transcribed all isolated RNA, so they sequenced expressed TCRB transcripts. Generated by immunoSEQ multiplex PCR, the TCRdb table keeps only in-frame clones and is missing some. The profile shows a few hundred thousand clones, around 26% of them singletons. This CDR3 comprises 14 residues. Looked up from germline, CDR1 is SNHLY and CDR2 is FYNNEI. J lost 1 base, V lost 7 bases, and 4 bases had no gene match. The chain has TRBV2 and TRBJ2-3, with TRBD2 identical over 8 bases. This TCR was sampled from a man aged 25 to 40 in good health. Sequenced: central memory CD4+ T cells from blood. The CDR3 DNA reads TGTGCCAGCACCTGGACTAGCCGCACAGATACGCAGTATTTT. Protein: CASTWTSRTDTQYF.